Shown below are 12 T cell receptor beta chains from a single sample sequenced in a study of blood T cells in healthy people across ages. Primers used in a second PCR of roughly 6 to 11 cycles were a sample-barcoded 5' primer and a J-beta primer mix. TCRdb called the 5' RACE reads again in MiXCR, with one record for every CDR3 protein. The data show 1.5 million to 2 million distinct CDR3 sequences, roughly 49% seen once. The sample consisted of blood. The receptors stem from a woman between 40 and 55 years old in good health.

This chain links TRBV7-2 with TRBJ2-7; TRBD1 agrees at 9 bases. The CDR3 length is 16 residues. The junction had 8 bases not matched to a gene; V was cut back by 5 bases and J by 0 bases. Germline values: CDR1 SGHTA, CDR2 FQGNSA. Written as DNA, the CDR3 is TGTGCCAGCAGCAAGACCGGGACAGGGTCCTCCTACGAGCAGTACTTC. It specifies CASSKTGTGSSYEQYF.

The rearrangement joins TRBV6-5 to TRBJ2-3; the match to TRBD2 covers 11 bases. The CDR3 is 16 amino acids. CDR1 MNHEY and CDR2 SVGAGI come from the germline V gene. V shed 1 base and J 6 bases; nucleotides not matched to a gene: 6. CDR3 protein: CASSYFLAGGGDTQYF. DNA for the CDR3: TGTGCCAGCAGTTACTTCCTAGCGGGGGGTGGGGATACGCAGTATTTT.

This sequence joins TRBV12-3 or TRBV12-4 and TRBJ1-6; tentatively, D is TRBD1 (5 bases). The CDR3 covers 14 residues. V lost 2 bases to trimming and J lost 10 bases, with 12 bases between them. The CDR3 coding sequence is TGTGCCAGCAGTTTAATAGGACAACAGTCACCCCTCCACTTT. Encoded protein: CASSLIGQQSPLHF.

The chain carries TRBV7-2 and TRBJ2-3; TRBD2 aligns across 14 bases. Germline CDR1 reads SGHTA; CDR2 reads FQGNSA. There are 18 residues in the CDR3. Trimming at V came to 5 bases and at J to 11 bases, leaving 18 bases not matched to a gene. For the CDR3, the DNA is TGTGCCAGCAGCCTCCAGACTAGCGGGGGGGCTTTGGTCGAGATGCAGTATTTT. It yields the protein CASSLQTSGGALVEMQYF.

In its sample, this clonotype was seen a few times. The chain combines TRBV4-3 with TRBJ2-1; D is perhaps TRBD1 or TRBD2 (5 bases each). This CDR3 region has 17 residues. V was pared by 4 bases and J by 3 bases, with 19 bases between. From germline, CDR1 is LGHNA and CDR2 YSLEER. Here the CDR3 reads CASSPTSIQAGYNEQFF. In DNA, the CDR3 is TGCGCCAGCAGCCCCACCAGTATACAGGCGGGCTACAATGAGCAGTTCTTC.

A few counts support this clonotype. The chain has TRBV28 and TRBJ2-7; perhaps TRBD2 as D (5 bases). The CDR3 length is 13 residues. Between the trimmed V and J ends, which lost 7 bases and 3 bases, there was a span of 13 bases. Germline lookup yields CDR1 MDHEN and CDR2 SYDVKM. The CDR3, as DNA: TGTGCCAGCACCACGGGGAACTACTACGAGCAGTACTTC. This translates into CASTTGNYYEQYF.

Remarks on this clonotype: An end of the junction does not agree with germline; a read error may underlie this. J is TRBJ2-3 and V is TRBV9; D ambiguous. The CDR3 contains 12 residues. The germline V gene has CDR1 SGDLS and CDR2 YYNGEE. The CDR3 coding sequence is TGTGCCAGCAGCGCAAGCACAGATACGCGGTATTTT. Translation gives CASSASTDTRYF. The full variable domain, rest sourced from reference TRBV9 and TRBJ2-3, is DSGVTQTPKHLITATGQRVTLRCSPRSGDLSVYWYQQSLDQGLQFLIQYYNGEERAKGNILERFSAQQFPDLHSELNLSSLELGDSALYFCASSASTDTRYFGPGTRLTVL.

This sequence joins TRBV7-2 and TRBJ2-7, with D perhaps TRBD1 (6 bases). Germline V lookup: CDR1 SGHTA, CDR2 FQGNSA. The CDR3 runs to 15 residues. V shed 0 bases and J shed 11 bases, with 20 bases lying between them. The CDR3, as DNA: TGTGCCAGCAGCTTAGCGATTGACAGGCCGGAACTGGAGTACTTC. This translates into CASSLAIDRPELEYF. The full variable domain, in which reference TRBV7-2 and TRBJ2-7 provide the parts outside the CDR3, is GAGVSQSPSNKVTEKGKDVELRCDPISGHTALYWYRQSLGQGLEFLIYFQGNSAPDKSGLPSDRFSAERTGGSVSTLTIQRTQQEDSAVYLCASSLAIDRPELEYFGPGTRLTVT.

The CDR3 sequence is CASSPKFQETQYF. The CDR3 DNA sequence: TGTGCCAGCTCACCGAAGTTCCAAGAGACCCAGTACTTC. J is TRBJ2-5 and V is TRBV18; D remains unclear. Looked up from germline, CDR1 is KGHSH and CDR2 is LQKENI. V lost 3 bases, J lost 1 base, and 6 bases lay in between. CDR3 length: 13 residues.

This clonotype was recorded once. The CDR3 region has the DNA TGCGCCAGCAGCTTGGTGGTGACTAGCGGGGTCGACACAGATACGCAGTATTTT. This encodes CASSLVVTSGVDTDTQYF. V gene TRBV5-1 combines with J gene TRBJ2-3; 11 nucleotides agree with TRBD2. The CDR3 sequence is 18 residues long. V lost 0 bases to trimming and J lost 2 bases; unmatched junction nucleotides: 8. Germline V CDR1 and CDR2: SGHRS, YFSETQ.

This chain links TRBV12-3 or TRBV12-4 with TRBJ2-1; a possible D gene is TRBD2 (6 bases). Trimming took off 4 bases at V and 6 bases at J, with 10 bases between the two ends. CDR3 length: 13 amino acids. The CDR3, as DNA: TGTGCCAGCAGTTCTAGCGTCGTCAATGAGCAGTTCTTC. Translated, it gives CASSSSVVNEQFF.

The chain links TRBV20-1 to TRBJ2-7; D may be TRBD2 (6 bases). V was cut by 3 bases and J by 1 base, with 13 bases left in between. CDR3 length: 14 residues. Germline assignment: CDR1 DFQATT and CDR2 SNEGSKA (reference sequence). The CDR3 nucleotides read TGCAGTGCTAGTAAAAGCGGGCCATCCTACGAGCAGTACTTC. Its protein product is CSASKSGPSYEQYF.